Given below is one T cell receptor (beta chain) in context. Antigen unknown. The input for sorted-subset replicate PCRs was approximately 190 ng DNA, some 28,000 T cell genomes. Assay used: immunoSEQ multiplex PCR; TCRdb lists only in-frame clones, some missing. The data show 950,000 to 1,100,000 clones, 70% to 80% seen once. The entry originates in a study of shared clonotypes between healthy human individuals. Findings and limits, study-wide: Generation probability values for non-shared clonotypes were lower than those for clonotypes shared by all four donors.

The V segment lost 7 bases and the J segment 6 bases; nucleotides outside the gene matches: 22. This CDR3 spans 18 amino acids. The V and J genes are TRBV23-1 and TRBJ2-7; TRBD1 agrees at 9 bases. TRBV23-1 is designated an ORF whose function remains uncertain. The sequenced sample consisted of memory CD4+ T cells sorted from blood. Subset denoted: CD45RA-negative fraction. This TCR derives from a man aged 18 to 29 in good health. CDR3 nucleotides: TGCGCCAGCACCAGGCCCCTCATCCGGGACAGGGTAGTCTGCGAGCAGTACTTC. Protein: CASTRPLIRDRVVCEQYF.